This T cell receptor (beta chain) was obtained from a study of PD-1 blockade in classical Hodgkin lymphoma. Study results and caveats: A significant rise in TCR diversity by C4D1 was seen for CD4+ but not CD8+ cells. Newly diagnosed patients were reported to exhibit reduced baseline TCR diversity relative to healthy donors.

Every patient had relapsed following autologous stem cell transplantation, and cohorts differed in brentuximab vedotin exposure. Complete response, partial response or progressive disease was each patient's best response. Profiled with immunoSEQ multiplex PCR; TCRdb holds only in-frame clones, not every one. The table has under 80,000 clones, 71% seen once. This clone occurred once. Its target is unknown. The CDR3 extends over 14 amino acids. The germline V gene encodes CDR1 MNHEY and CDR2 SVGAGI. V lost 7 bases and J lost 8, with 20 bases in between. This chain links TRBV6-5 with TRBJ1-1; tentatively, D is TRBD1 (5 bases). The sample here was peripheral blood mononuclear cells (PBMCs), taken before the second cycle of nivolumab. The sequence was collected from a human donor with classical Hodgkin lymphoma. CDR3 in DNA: TGTGCCAGCACGGCCTCCAGGGAAAGTAAGGAAGCTTTCTTT. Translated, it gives CASTASRESKEAFF.